This is a list of T cell receptor beta chains from one sample in a study of Ad26.COV2.S vaccination and SARS-CoV-2 variants. The assay was immunoSEQ multiplex PCR, and TCRdb's table has in-frame clones only and misses some. The profile shows some 390,000 clones, more than 85% of them singletons. The material was peripheral blood, obtained in a trial of Ad26.COV2.S vaccine versus placebo. These receptors all come from a person aged 18-60 years who received the Ad26.COV2.S COVID-19 vaccine or a placebo. CDR3s include the opening cysteine and the closing phenylalanine or tryptophan. A D gene is named only where the DNA matches it firmly. Where a row states a size, it is once, few, many or the class of an expanded clone; other rows omit it.

j_call clone_size d_call v_call cdr3_aa cdr3_nt
TRBJ1-5 NA NA TRBV5-6 CASSLVGGSMSRQPQHF TGTGCCAGCAGCTTGGTTGGGGGATCCATGTCGCGTCAGCCCCAGCATTTT
TRBJ2-1 NA NA TRBV9 CASSVSPGSYNEQFF TGTGCCAGCAGCGTATCTCCGGGTTCCTACAATGAGCAGTTCTTC
TRBJ2-3 few TRBD2 TRBV9 CASSVRGAGGRDTQYF TGTGCCAGCAGCGTAAGAGGAGCGGGGGGAAGGGATACGCAGTATTTT
TRBJ2-6 NA NA TRBV5-5 CASSLWGYGANVLTF TGTGCCAGCAGCTTGTGGGGCTATGGGGCCAACGTCCTGACTTTC
TRBJ1-3 NA TRBD1 TRBV5-6 CASSLRQGRTGNTIYF TGTGCCAGCAGCTTGCGACAGGGAAGGACTGGAAACACCATATATTTT
TRBJ1-3 NA NA TRBV30 CAWSPLNSGNTIYF TGTGCCTGGAGCCCTCTAAACTCTGGAAACACCATATATTTT
TRBJ1-3 few NA TRBV4-1 CASSQVARVGNTIYF TGCGCCAGCAGCCAAGTTGCGAGGGTGGGAAACACCATATATTTT
TRBJ2-1 NA TRBD2 TRBV3-1/TRBV3-2 CASSQNGRGRRGEQFF TGTGCCAGCAGCCAAAACGGGCGGGGGAGAAGGGGTGAGCAGTTCTTC
TRBJ1-1 NA NA TRBV20-1 CSARGAFF TGCAGTGCTAGAGGGGCTTTCTTT
TRBJ1-2 NA TRBD1 TRBV7-9 CASRPWSGRGSEGYTF TGTGCCAGCAGACCCTGGAGCGGCAGGGGGTCCGAAGGCTACACCTTC
TRBJ1-2 NA NA TRBV6-1 CASSERLQGAGVDYGYTF TGTGCCAGCAGTGAAAGGCTCCAAGGGGCGGGCGTGGACTATGGCTACACCTTC
TRBJ1-1 NA NA TRBV3-1/TRBV3-2 CASSQGQNTEAFF TGTGCCAGCAGCCAAGGACAGAACACTGAAGCTTTCTTT
TRBJ1-1 NA NA TRBV5-1 CASSDPEYTEAFF TGCGCCAGCAGTGATCCGGAGTACACTGAAGCTTTCTTT
TRBJ1-5 NA NA TRBV6-5 CASRATGNQPQHF TGTGCCAGCAGAGCAACAGGCAATCAGCCCCAGCATTTT
TRBJ2-1 NA TRBD2 TRBV11-2 CASSLVLGGGLGEQFF TGTGCCAGCAGCTTAGTGCTCGGGGGGGGTCTGGGTGAGCAGTTCTTC
TRBJ1-4 NA TRBD1 TRBV4-1 CASSQRQGTNEKLFF TGCGCCAGCAGCCAAAGACAGGGTACTAATGAAAAACTGTTTTTT
TRBJ2-1 NA TRBD2 TRBV7-2 CASSLLAGGRFF TGTGCCAGCAGCCTTTTAGCGGGGGGGCGATTCTTC
TRBJ1-6 few NA TRBV7-9 CASSSRRDLDSPLHF TGTGCCAGCAGCTCCAGACGGGACCTTGATTCACCCCTCCACTTT
TRBJ1-5 NA NA TRBV7-8 CASSLVPGQPQHF TGTGCCAGCAGCTTAGTTCCGGGTCAGCCCCAGCATTTT
TRBJ2-5 NA NA TRBV7-2 CASSLVRYQETQYF TGTGCCAGCAGCTTAGTTAGGTACCAAGAGACCCAGTACTTC
TRBJ2-7 NA TRBD1 TRBV5-5 CASSDRVEQYF TGTGCCAGCAGCGACAGGGTCGAGCAGTACTTC
TRBJ2-3 once TRBD1 TRBV10-1 CASTRTGSDTQYF TGCGCCAGCACCCGGACAGGGTCAGATACGCAGTATTTT
TRBJ1-1 NA NA TRBV5-1 CASSLARGMNTEAFF TGCGCCAGCAGCTTGGCCAGGGGAATGAACACTGAAGCTTTCTTT
TRBJ1-4 NA NA TRBV7-9 CASSLVGGPLEKLFF TGTGCCAGCAGCTTAGTCGGGGGGCCACTTGAAAAACTGTTTTTT
TRBJ1-2 NA NA TRBV3-1/TRBV3-2 CASSRPGANYGYTF TGTGCCAGCAGCCGACCCGGAGCTAACTATGGCTACACCTTC
TRBJ2-7 NA NA TRBV18 CASSPRQALSYEQYF TGTGCCAGCTCACCACGTCAGGCGCTCTCCTACGAGCAGTACTTC
TRBJ1-1 NA NA TRBV15 CATSSGGRTEAFF TGTGCCACCAGCAGCGGGGGAAGGACTGAAGCTTTCTTT